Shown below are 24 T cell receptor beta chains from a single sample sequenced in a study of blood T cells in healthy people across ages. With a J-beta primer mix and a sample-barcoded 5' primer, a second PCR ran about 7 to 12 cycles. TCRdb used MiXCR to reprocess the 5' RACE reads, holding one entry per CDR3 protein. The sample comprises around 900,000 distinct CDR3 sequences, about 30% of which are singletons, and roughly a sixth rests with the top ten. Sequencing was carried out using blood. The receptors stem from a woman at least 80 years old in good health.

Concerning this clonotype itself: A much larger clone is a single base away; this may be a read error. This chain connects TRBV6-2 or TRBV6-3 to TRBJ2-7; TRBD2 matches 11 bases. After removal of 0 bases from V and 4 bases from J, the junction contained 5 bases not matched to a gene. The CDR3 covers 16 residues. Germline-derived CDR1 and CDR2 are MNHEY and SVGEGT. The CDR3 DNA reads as TGTGCCAGCAGTTACTCGAAGTCTAGCGGGGGGTACGAGCAGTACTTC. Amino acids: CASSYSKSSGGYEQYF.

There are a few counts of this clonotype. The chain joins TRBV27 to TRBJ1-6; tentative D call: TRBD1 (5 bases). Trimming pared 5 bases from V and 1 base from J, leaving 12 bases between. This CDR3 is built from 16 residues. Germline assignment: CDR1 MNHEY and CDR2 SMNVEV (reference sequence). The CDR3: CASSPQGGSYNSPLHF. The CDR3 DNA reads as TGTGCCAGCAGTCCCCAGGGTGGGTCCTATAATTCACCCCTCCACTTT.

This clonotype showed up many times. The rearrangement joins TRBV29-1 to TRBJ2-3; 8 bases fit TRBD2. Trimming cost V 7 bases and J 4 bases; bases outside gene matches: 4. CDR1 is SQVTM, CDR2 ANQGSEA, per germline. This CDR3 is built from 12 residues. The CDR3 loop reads CSARGAADTQYF. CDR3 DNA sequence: TGCAGCGCGCGGGGGGCGGCAGATACGCAGTATTTT.

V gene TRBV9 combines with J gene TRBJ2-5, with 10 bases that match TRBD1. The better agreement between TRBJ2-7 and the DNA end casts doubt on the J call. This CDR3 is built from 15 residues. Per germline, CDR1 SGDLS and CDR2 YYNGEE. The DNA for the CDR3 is TGTGCCAGCAGCCCAGGACAGGGGGGGGCCTACGAGCAGTACTTC. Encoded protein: CASSPGQGGAYEQYF.

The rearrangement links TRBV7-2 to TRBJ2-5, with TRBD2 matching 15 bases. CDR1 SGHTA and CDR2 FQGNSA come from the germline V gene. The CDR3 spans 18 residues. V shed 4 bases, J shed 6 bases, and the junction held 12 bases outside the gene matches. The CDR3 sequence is CASSSRTSGRADGKTQYF. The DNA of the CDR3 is TGTGCCAGCAGCTCCCGGACTAGCGGGAGGGCCGATGGAAAGACCCAGTACTTC.

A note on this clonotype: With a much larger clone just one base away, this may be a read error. The CDR3 bases are TGTGCCAGCAGTGAAAGACAGGGGGGGGTGGAGACCCAGTACTTC. Translated, it gives CASSERQGGVETQYF. This chain links TRBV6-1 with TRBJ2-5, with TRBD1 matching over 9 bases. The V segment lost 2 bases and the J segment 5 bases; nucleotides outside the gene matches: 6. Germline lookup yields CDR1 MNHNS and CDR2 SASEGT. CDR3 size: 15 residues.

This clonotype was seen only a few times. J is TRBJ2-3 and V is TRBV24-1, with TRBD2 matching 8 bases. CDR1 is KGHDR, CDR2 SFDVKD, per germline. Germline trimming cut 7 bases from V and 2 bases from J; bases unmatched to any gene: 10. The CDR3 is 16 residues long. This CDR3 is CATRGTGGSYTDTQYF. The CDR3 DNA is TGTGCCACCAGGGGCACGGGGGGGTCCTACACAGATACGCAGTATTTT.

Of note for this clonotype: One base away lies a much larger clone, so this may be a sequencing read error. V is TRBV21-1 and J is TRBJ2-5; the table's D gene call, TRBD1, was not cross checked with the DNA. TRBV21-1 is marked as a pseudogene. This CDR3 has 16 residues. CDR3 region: CARSKDESGCPETQYF. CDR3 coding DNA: TGTGCCCGCAGCAAAGATGAATCCGGGTGTCCGGAGACCCAGTACTTC.

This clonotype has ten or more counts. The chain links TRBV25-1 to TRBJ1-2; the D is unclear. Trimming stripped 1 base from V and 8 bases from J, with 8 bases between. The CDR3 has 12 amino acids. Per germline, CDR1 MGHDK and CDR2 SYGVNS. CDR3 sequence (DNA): TGTGCCAGCAGTGAATTATCGGTGGGCTACACCTTC. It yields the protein CASSELSVGYTF.

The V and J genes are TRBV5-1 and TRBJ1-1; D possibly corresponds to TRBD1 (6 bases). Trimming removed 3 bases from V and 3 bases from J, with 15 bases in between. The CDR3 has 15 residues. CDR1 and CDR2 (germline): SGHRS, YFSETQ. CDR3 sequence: CASSSRPEGDTEAFF. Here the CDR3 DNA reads TGCGCCAGCAGCTCCAGGCCTGAGGGGGACACTGAAGCTTTCTTT. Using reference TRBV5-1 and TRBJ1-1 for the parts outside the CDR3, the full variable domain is KAGVTQTPRYLIKTRGQQVTLSCSPISGHRSVSWYQQTPGQGLQFLFEYFSETQRNKGNFPGRFSGRQFSNSRSEMNVSTLELGDSALYLCASSSRPEGDTEAFFGQGTRLTVV.

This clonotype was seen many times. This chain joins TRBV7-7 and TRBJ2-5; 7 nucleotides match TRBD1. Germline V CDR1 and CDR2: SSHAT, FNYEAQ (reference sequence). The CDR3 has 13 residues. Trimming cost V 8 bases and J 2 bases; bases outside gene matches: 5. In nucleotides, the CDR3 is TGTGCCAGCTCAGGGGGTTTTCAAGAGACCCAGTACTTC. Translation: CASSGGFQETQYF. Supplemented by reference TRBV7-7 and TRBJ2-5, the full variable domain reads GAGVSQSPRYKVTKRGQDVTLRCDPISSHATLYWYQQALGQGPEFLTYFNYEAQPDKSGLPSDRFSAERPEGSISTLTIQRTEQRDSAMYRCASSGGFQETQYFGPGTRLLVL.

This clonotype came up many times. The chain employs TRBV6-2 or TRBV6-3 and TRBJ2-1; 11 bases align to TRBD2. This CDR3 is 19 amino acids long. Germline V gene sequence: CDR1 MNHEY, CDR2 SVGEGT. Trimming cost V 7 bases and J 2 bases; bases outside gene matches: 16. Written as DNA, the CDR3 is TGTGCCAGCATCTTAGGCGGGCTAGCGGGGGGCTCTACCTACAATGAGCAGTTCTTC. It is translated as CASILGGLAGGSTYNEQFF.

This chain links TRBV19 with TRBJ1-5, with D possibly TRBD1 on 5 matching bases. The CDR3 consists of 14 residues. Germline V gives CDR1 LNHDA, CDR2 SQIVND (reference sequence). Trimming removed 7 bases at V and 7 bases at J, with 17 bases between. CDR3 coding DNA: TGTGCCAGTAACCGAGAGACAGCGGGACAGCCCCAGCATTTT. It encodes CASNRETAGQPQHF.

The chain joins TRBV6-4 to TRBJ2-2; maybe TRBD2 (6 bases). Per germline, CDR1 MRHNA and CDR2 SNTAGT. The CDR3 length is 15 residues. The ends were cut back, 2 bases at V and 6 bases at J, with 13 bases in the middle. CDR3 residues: CASSDQGLGSGELFF. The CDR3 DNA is TGTGCCAGCAGTGACCAGGGACTGGGATCCGGGGAGCTGTTTTTT.

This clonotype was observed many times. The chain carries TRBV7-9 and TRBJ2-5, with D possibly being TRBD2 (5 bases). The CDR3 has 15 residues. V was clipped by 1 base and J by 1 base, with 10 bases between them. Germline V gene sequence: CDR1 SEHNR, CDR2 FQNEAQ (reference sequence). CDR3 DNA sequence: TGTGCCAGCAGCTTAGAGGCAGGACTCCAAGAGACCCAGTACTTC. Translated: CASSLEAGLQETQYF.

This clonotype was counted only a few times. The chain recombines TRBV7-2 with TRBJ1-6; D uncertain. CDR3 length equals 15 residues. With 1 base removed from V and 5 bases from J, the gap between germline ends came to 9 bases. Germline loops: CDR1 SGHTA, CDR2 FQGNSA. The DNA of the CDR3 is TGTGCCAGCAGCTTAGGTCCAGCACATAATTCACCCCTCCACTTT. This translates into CASSLGPAHNSPLHF.

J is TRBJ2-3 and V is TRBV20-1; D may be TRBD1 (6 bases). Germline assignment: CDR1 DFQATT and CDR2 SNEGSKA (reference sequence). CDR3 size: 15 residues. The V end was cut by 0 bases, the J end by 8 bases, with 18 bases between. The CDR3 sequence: CSAREPGQIGTTQYF. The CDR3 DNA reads TGCAGTGCTAGAGAGCCCGGACAGATAGGAACTACGCAGTATTTT.

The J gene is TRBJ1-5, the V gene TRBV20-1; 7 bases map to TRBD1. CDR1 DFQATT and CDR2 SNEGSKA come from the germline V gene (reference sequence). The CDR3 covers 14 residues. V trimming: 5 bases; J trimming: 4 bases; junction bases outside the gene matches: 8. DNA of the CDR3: TGCAGTGCTGCTCCTGACAGGGTGAATCAGCCCCAGCATTTT. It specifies CSAAPDRVNQPQHF.

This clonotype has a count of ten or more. CDR3 loop: CASSLEGAIQYNEQFF. CDR3 DNA sequence: TGTGCCAGCAGCTTAGAAGGGGCTATCCAATACAATGAGCAGTTCTTC. The genes are TRBV7-2 and TRBJ2-1; D might be TRBD1 (5 bases). The CDR3 consists of 16 residues. The V end lost 1 base, the J end lost 4 bases, and 14 bases lay between the germline ends. Germline CDR1 and CDR2: SGHTA and FQGNSA. Full variable domain (remainder filled in from reference TRBV7-2 and TRBJ2-1): GAGVSQSPSNKVTEKGKDVELRCDPISGHTALYWYRQSLGQGLEFLIYFQGNSAPDKSGLPSDRFSAERTGGSVSTLTIQRTQQEDSAVYLCASSLEGAIQYNEQFFGPGTRLTVL.

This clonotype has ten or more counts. The DNA of the CDR3 is TGTGCCAGCAGCCCCAGAAGGGGGCAAGACGAGCAGTACTTC. Its translation is CASSPRRGQDEQYF. The rearrangement joins TRBV11-2 to TRBJ2-7; the match to TRBD1 covers 7 bases. J lost 5 bases, V lost 5 bases, and 9 bases had no gene match. The CDR3 runs to 14 residues. Germline V gene lookup returns CDR1 SGHAT and CDR2 FQNNGV. Full variable domain (missing parts from reference TRBV11-2 and TRBJ2-7): EAGVAQSPRYKIIEKRQSVAFWCNPISGHATLYWYQQILGQGPKLLIQFQNNGVVDDSQLPKDRFSAERLKGVDSTLKIQPAKLEDSAVYLCASSPRRGQDEQYFGPGTRLTVT.

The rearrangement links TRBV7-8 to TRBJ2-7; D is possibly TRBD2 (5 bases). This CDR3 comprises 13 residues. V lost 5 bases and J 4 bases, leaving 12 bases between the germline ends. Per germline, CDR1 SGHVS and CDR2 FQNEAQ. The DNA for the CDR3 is TGTGCCAGCAGCAACGGACTGAAATACGAGCAGTACTTC. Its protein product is CASSNGLKYEQYF. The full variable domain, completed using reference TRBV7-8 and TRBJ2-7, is GAGVSQSPRYKVAKRGQDVALRCDPISGHVSLFWYQQALGQGPEFLTYFQNEAQLDKSGLPSDRFFAERPEGSVSTLKIQRTQQEDSAVYLCASSNGLKYEQYFGPGTRLTVT.

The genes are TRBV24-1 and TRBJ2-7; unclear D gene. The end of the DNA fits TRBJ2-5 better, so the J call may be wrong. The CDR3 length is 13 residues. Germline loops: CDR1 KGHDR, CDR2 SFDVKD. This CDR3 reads CATSTADQETQYF. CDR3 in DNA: TGTGCCACCAGTACAGCAGATCAAGAGACCCAGTACTTC.

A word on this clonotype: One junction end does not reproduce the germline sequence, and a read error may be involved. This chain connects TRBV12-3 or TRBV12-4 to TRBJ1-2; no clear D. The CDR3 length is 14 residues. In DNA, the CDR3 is TGTGCCTGCAGTTTCCGACGGAGCCCCTATGGCTACACCTTC. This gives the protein CACSFRRSPYGYTF.

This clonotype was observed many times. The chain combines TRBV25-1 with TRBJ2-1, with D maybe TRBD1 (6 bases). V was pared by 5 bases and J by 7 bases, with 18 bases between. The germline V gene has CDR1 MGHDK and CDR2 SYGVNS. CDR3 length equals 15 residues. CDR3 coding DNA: TGTGCCAGCAGTCGCGATTGGGGGCGCACGAATGAGCAGTTCTTC. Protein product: CASSRDWGRTNEQFF.